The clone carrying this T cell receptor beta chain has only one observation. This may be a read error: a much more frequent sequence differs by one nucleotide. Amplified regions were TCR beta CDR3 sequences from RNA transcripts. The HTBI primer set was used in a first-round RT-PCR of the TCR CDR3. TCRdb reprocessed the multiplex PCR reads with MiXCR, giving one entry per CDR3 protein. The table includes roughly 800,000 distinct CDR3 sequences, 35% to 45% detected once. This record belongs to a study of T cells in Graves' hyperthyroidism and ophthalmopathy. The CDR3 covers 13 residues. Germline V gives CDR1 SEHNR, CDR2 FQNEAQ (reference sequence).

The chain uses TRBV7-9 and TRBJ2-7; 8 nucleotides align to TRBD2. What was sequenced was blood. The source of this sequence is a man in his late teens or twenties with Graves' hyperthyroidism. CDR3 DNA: TGTGCCAGCAGGACTAGCGAGACCTACGAGCAGAACTTC. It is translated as CASRTSETYEQNF.